This TCR beta chain was identified in a study of identical twins. TCRdb re-derived calls from the 5' RACE reads in MiXCR, one entry per CDR3 protein. The repertoire holds around 480,000 distinct CDR3 sequences, 12% to 15% seen once, with about 0.54% in the top ten. The V gene lost 1 base and the J gene lost 4 bases, with 11 bases spanning the gap. CDR1 is LGHNA and CDR2 is YSLEER in the germline V gene. The CDR3 extends over 14 amino acids. These data were likewise used in another study, on yellow fever vaccine responses in identical twins.

This sequence joins TRBV4-3 and TRBJ2-7; tentative D call: TRBD2 (7 bases). This TCR came from a woman in her late teens or twenties in good health. Sequenced material: CD4+ T cells sorted from blood. In DNA form, the CDR3 reads TGCGCCAGCAGCCAAGGGGGGGGCAGATACGAGCAGTACTTC. It codes for CASSQGGGRYEQYF.